This T cell receptor (beta chain) is from a study of T cell responses to AZD1222 COVID-19 vaccine. Sequenced by immunoSEQ multiplex PCR; TCRdb stores in-frame clones only, minus some. Counted here are roughly 110,000 clones, nearly 90% occurring once; the ten biggest clones make up 4.8%. In germline, CDR1 is MNHEY, CDR2 SMNVEV (reference sequence). The CDR3 covers 13 residues. The V end lost 9 bases, the J end lost 3 bases, and 14 bases lay between the germline ends. This chain joins TRBV27 and TRBJ1-1, with D possibly TRBD1 on 6 matching bases. The material was peripheral blood, obtained 28 days after the second AZD1222 dose. This receptor was identified in an adult who received the AZD1222 COVID-19 vaccine. CDR3 DNA sequence: TGTGCCAGTCGGGACACAAGTTACACTGAAGCTTTCTTT. Translation: CASRDTSYTEAFF.